This TCR beta chain was retrieved from a study of blood T cell repertoires in COVID-19. About the study: There were acute and convalescent COVID-19 samples, and they came from the United States, Italy and Spain. The analysed material was cDNA or gDNA that came from T cells, B-cell-depleted T cells, or PBMCs.

In its sample, this clone was seen once. Germline-derived CDR1 and CDR2 are LGHNA and YNFKEQ. The CDR3 contains 12 residues. V was shortened by 3 bases and J by 3 bases, with 5 bases between the two germline ends. Authors' analysis steps: Reference gene primer amplification yielded estimated nucleated cell counts. Measured with immunoSEQ multiplex PCR; TCRdb has only the in-frame clones, and not every one. Clone size and V and J calls were adopted from that table, with D and trimming inferred from the DNA. The sample records about 61,000 clones, approximately 91% being singletons. This TCR was recovered from a woman between 50 and 59 years old with active or convalescent COVID-19. Sequenced sample: peripheral blood. The chain joins TRBV4-2 to TRBJ1-2; D gene uncertain. The CDR3 nucleotides are TGTGCCAGCAGCCAGGGAGACTATGGCTACACCTTC. This translates into CASSQGDYGYTF.